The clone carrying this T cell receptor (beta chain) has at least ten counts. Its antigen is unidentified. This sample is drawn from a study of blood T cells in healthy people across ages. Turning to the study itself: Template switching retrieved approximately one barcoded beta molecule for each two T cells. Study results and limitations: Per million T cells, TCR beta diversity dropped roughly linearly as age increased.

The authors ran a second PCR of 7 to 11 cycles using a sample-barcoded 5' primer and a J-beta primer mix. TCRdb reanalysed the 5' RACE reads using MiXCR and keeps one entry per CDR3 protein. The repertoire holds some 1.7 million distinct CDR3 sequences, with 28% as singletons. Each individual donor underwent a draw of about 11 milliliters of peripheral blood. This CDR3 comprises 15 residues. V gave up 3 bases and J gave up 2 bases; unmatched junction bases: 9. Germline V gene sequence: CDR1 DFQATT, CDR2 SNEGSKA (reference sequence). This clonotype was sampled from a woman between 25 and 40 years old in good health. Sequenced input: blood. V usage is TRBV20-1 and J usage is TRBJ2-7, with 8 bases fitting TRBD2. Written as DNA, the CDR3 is TGCAGTGCTAGCGATGCGCGGGAGGCCACCTACGAGCAGTACTTC. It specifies CSASDAREATYEQYF.